The text below deals with one T cell receptor beta chain. Its specificity is unknown. The sample belongs to a study of T cell responses to AZD1222 COVID-19 vaccine. Study outcomes and limitations: Spike-specific TCR breadth and depth rose after two AZD1222 doses.

Here immunoSEQ multiplex PCR was the method, and the copy in TCRdb shows in-frame clones only, minus some. The table shows around 100,000 clones, with 90% to 95% occurring only once. J was trimmed by 6 bases and V by 6 bases; bases with no gene match: 15. This CDR3 comprises 17 residues. Germline V CDR1 and CDR2: KGHSH, LQKENI. This rearrangement joins TRBV18 to TRBJ2-7; TRBD2 agrees at 12 bases. The sequence was obtained from an adult in good health. The sample in question was peripheral blood, obtained on day 0 of AZD1222 vaccination. The CDR3 DNA reads as TGTGCCAGCTCTTCCGGGGCTAGACTAGCGGGAGTAATCGAGCAGTACTTC. Protein: CASSSGARLAGVIEQYF.